Sequencing of this T cell receptor beta chain was carried out in a study of molecular identifiers for immune sequencing clone quantification. Listed TCR primers and previously described methods were used for bulk TCR libraries. TCRdb recomputed calls from the PCR reads with MiXCR, one row per CDR3 protein. The sample holds hundreds of thousands of distinct CDR3 sequences, less than 30% seen once. In its sample, this clonotype was seen a few times. Germline V gene lookup returns CDR1 SEHNR and CDR2 FQNEAQ (reference sequence). V lost 3 bases to trimming and J lost 3 bases, with 12 bases between them. This CDR3 is 14 amino acids long.

Sample: naive CD8+ T cells from blood, with Jurkat cell RNA spiked in. Subset indicated: FACS-sorted CD8+CD4-CCR7+CD45RA+ naive T cells. The chain joins TRBV7-9 to TRBJ2-7; the D call may be TRBD1 or TRBD2 (5 bases each). This TCR derives from a human donor in good health. Some libraries in this study had Jurkat cell RNA spiked in. In nucleotides, the CDR3 is TGTGCCAGCAGCTTGGACGGGGCGCACTACGAGCAGTACTTC. Protein product: CASSLDGAHYEQYF.